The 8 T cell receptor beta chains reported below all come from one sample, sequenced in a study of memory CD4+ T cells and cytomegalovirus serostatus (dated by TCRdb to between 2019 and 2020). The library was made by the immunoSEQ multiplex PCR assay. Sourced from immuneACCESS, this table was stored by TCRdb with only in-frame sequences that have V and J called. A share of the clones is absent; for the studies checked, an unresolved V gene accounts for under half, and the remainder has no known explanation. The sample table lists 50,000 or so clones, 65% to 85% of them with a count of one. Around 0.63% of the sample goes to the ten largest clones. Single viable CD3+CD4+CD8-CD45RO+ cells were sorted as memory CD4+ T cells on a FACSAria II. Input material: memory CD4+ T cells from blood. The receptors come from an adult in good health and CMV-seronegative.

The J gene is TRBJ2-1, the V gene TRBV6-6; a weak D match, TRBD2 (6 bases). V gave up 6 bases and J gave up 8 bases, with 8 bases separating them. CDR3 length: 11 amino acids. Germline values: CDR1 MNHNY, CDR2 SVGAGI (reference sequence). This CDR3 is CASRGEDEQFF. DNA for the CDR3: TGTGCCAGCAGAGGGGAGGATGAGCAGTTCTTC.

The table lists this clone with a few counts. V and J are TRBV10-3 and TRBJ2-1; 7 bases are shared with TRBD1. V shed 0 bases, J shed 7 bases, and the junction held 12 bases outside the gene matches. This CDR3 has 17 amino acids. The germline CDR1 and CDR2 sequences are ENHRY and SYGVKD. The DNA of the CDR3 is TGTGCCATCAGTGAGTCGCTTGTGAGACAGGGTGGGAATGAGCAGTTCTTC. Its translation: CAISESLVRQGGNEQFF.

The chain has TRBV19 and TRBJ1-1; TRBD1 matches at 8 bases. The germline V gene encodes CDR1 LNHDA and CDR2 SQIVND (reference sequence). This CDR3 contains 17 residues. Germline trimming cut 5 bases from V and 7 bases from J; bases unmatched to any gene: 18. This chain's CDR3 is CASSQIDRGTQPDEAFF. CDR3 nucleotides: TGTGCCAGTAGTCAAATTGACAGGGGCACACAACCGGATGAAGCTTTCTTT.

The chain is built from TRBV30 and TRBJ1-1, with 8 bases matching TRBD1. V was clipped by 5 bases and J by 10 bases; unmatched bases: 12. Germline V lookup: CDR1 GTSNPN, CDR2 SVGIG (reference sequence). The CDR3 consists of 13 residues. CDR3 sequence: CAWATTGAGRAFF. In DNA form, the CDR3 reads TGTGCCTGGGCTACGACAGGGGCGGGTCGAGCTTTCTTT.

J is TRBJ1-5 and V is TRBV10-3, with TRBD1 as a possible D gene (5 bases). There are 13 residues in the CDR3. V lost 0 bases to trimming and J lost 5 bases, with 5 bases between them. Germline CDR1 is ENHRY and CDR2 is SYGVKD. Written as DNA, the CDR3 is TGTGCCATCAGTGAGTCGGGGGATCAGCCCCAGCATTTT. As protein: CAISESGDQPQHF.

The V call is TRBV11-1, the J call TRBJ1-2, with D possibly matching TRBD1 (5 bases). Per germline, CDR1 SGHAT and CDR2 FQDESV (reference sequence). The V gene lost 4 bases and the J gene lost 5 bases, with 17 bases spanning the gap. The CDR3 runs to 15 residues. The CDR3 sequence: CASSSGDSLGYGYTF. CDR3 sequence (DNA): TGTGCCAGCAGCTCCGGGGACTCCCTGGGGTATGGCTACACCTTC. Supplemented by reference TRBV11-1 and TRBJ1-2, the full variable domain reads EAEVAQSPRYKITEKSQAVAFWCDPISGHATLYWYRQILGQGPELLVQFQDESVVDDSQLPKDRFSAERLKGVDSTLKIQPAELGDSAMYLCASSSGDSLGYGYTFGSGTRLTVV.

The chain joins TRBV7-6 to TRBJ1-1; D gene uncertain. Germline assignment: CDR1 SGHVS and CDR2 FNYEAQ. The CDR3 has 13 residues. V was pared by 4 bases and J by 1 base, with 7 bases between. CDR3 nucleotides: TGTGCCAGCAGCTCCAAAACGAACACTGAAGCTTTCTTT. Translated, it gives CASSSKTNTEAFF.

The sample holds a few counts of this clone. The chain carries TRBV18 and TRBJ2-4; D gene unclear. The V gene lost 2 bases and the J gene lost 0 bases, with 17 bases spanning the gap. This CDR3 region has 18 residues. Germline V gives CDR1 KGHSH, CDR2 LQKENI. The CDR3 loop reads CASSPTMMKDLAKNIQYF. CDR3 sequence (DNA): TGTGCCAGCTCACCAACTATGATGAAGGACCTAGCCAAAAACATTCAGTACTTC.